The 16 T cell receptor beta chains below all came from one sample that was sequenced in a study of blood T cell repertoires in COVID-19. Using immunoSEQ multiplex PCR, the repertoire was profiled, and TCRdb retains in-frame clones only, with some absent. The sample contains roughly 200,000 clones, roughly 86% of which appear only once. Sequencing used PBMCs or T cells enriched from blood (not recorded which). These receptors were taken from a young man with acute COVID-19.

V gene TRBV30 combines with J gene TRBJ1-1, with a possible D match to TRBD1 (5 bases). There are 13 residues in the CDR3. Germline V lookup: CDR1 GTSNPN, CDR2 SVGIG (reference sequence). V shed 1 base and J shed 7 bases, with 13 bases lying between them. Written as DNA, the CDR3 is TGTGCCTGGAGTGACCGGGGGTGGGGTGAAGCTTTCTTT. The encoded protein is CAWSDRGWGEAFF. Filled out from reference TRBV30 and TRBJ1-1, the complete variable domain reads SQTIHQWPATLVQPVGSPLSLECTVEGTSNPNLYWYRQAAGRGLQLLFYSVGIGQISSEVPQNLSASRPQDRQFILSSKKLLLSDSGFYLCAWSDRGWGEAFFGQGTRLTVV.

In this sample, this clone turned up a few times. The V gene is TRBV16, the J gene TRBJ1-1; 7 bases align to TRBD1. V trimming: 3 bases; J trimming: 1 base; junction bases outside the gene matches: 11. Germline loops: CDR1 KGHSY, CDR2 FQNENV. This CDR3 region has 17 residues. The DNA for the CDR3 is TGTGCCAGCAGCCACCAGGGGGGAAGGGGAGGGAACACTGAAGCTTTCTTT. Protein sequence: CASSHQGGRGGNTEAFF.

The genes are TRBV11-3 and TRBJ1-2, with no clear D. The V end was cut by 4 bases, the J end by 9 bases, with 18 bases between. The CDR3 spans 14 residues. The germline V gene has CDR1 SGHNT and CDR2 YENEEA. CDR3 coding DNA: TGTGCCAGCAGCTCACGCGTGCCCCGGGAGAGCTACACCTTC. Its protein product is CASSSRVPRESYTF. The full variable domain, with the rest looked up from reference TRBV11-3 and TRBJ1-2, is EAGVVQSPRYKIIEKKQPVAFWCNPISGHNTLYWYLQNLGQGPELLIRYENEEAVDDSQLPKDRFSAERLKGVDSTLKIQPAELGDSAVYLCASSSRVPRESYTFGSGTRLTVV.

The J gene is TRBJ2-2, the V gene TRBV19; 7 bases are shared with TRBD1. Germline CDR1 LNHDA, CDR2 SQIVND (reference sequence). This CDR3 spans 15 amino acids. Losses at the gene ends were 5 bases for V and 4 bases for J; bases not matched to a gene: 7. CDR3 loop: CASSPRQGSTGELFF. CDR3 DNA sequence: TGTGCCAGTAGTCCCCGACAGGGCTCCACCGGGGAGCTGTTTTTT.

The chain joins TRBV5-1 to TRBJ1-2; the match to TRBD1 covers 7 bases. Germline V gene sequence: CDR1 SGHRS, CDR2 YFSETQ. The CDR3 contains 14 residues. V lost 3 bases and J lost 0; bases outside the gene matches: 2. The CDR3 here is CASSSGQANYGYTF. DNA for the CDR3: TGCGCCAGCAGCTCAGGACAGGCTAACTATGGCTACACCTTC. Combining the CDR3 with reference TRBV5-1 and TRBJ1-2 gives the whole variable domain KAGVTQTPRYLIKTRGQQVTLSCSPISGHRSVSWYQQTPGQGLQFLFEYFSETQRNKGNFPGRFSGRQFSNSRSEMNVSTLELGDSALYLCASSSGQANYGYTFGSGTRLTVV.

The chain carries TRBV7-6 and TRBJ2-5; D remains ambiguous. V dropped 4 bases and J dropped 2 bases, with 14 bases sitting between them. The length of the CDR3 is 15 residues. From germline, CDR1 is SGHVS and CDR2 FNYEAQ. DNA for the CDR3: TGTGCCAGCAGCTCTATCGCCTCCTTTCAAGAGACCCAGTACTTC. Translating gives CASSSIASFQETQYF. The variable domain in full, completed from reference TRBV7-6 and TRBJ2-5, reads GAGVSQSPRYKVTKRGQDVALRCDPISGHVSLYWYRQALGQGPEFLTYFNYEAQQDKSGLPNDRFSAERPEGSISTLTIQRTEQRDSAMYRCASSSIASFQETQYFGPGTRLLVL.

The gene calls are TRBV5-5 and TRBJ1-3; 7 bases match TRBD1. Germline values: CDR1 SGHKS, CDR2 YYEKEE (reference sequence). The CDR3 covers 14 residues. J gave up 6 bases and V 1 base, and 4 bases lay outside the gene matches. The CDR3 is CASSLLGGENTIYF. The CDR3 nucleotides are TGTGCCAGCAGCTTGCTAGGGGGCGAAAACACCATATATTTT.

The CDR3 spells CASSQDRRNYGYTF. In nucleotides, the CDR3 is TGCGCCAGCAGCCAAGATCGGCGGAACTATGGCTACACCTTC. J is TRBJ1-2 and V is TRBV4-1; no reliable D call. Trimming removed 0 bases at V and 2 bases at J, with 7 bases between. Per germline, CDR1 MGHRA and CDR2 YSYEKL. This CDR3 has 14 residues.

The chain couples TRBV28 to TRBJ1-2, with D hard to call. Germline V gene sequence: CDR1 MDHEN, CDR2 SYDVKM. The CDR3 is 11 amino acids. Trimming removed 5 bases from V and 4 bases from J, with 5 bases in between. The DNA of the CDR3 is TGTGCCAGCAGTGACATCTATGGCTACACCTTC. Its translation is CASSDIYGYTF.

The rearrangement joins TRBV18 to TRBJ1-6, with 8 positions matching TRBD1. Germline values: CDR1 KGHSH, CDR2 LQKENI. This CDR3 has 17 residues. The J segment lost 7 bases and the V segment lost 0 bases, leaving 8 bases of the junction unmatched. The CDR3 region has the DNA TGTGCCAGCTCACCACCGGGAACAGGGGGTAGGAATTCACCCCTCCACTTT. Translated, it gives CASSPPGTGGRNSPLHF.

CDR3 loop: CASSLLGPGEQYF. The CDR3 DNA is TGTGCCAGCAGCCTCTTGGGGCCGGGTGAGCAGTACTTC. The chain couples TRBV3-1 (or the pseudogene TRBV3-2) to TRBJ2-7; D possibly corresponds to TRBD1 (5 bases). Germline CDR1 is LGHDT and CDR2 is YNNKEL (reference sequence). This CDR3 is 13 amino acids long. The ends were cut back, 4 bases at V and 7 bases at J, with 14 bases in the middle.

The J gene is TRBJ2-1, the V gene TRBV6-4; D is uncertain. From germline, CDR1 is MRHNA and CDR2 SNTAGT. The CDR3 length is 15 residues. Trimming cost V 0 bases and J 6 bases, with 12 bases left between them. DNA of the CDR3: TGTGCCAGCAGTGACTCGCTAGACTCGTTCAATGAGCAGTTCTTC. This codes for CASSDSLDSFNEQFF.

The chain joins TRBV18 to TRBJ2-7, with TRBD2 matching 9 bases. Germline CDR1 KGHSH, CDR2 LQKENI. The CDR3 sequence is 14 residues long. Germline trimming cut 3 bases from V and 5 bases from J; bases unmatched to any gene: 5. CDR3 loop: CASSPPGLAHEQYF. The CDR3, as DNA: TGTGCCAGCTCACCTCCGGGACTAGCCCACGAGCAGTACTTC.

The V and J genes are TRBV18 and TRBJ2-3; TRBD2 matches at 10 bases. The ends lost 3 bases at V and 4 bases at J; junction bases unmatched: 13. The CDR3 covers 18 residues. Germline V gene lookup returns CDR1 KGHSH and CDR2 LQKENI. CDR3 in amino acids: CASSPVNKREGPPDTQYF. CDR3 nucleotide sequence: TGTGCCAGCTCACCGGTTAATAAGCGGGAGGGCCCTCCAGATACGCAGTATTTT.

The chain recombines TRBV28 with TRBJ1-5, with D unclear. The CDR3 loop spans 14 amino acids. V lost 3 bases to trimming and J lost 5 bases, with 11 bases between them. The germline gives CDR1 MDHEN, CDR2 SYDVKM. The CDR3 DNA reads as TGTGCCAGCAGTTTGCTGACACACGATCAGCCCCAGCATTTT. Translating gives CASSLLTHDQPQHF. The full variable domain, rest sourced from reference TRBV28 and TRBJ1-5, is DVKVTQSSRYLVKRTGEKVFLECVQDMDHENMFWYRQDPGLGLRLIYFSYDVKMKEKGDIPEGYSVSREKKERFSLILESASTNQTSMYLCASSLLTHDQPQHFGDGTRLSIL.

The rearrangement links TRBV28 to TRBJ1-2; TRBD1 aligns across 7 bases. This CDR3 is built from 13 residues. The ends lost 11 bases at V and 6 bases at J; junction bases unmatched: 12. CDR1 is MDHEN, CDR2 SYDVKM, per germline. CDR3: CAGYSTGTDGYTF. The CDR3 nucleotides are TGTGCCGGTTACTCGACAGGGACGGATGGCTACACCTTC.